The entry that follows covers one T cell receptor (beta chain) sequence. What it binds is not known. PCR amplification relied on 60 Vbeta primers (plus 13 Jbeta primers). Here immunoSEQ multiplex PCR was the method, and the copy in TCRdb shows in-frame clones only, minus some. This sample has 150,000 to 200,000 clones, with more than 65% found just once. Per germline, CDR1 SGHVS and CDR2 FNYEAQ. V lost 2 bases and J 5 bases, leaving 9 bases between the germline ends. The CDR3 has 13 amino acids. The data derive from a study of cytomegalovirus exposure and HLA in healthy donors. Study-level background: Some 90 million unique TCRs from HLA-typed donors were held in an early data release.

Study-wide results and limits: There were some public TCRs occurring in many donors, but most TCR sequences were rare. The classifier reportedly diagnosed cytomegalovirus status with high sensitivity and specificity. As a later analysis showed, a missense DCLRE1C variant was linked to trimming of TCR beta V- and J-genes.

The sequence came from a man between 18 and 29 years old in good health and CMV-seropositive. The sample taken for sequencing was PBMCs. This chain uses TRBV7-6 with TRBJ1-1; tentative D call: TRBD1 (5 bases). This CDR3 reads CASSLQGKTEAFF. Written as DNA, the CDR3 is TGTGCCAGCAGCTTACAGGGTAAGACTGAAGCTTTCTTT.